This TCR beta chain was sequenced for a study of T cells after yellow fever vaccination. The germline V and J ends were trimmed by 3 bases and 2 bases, with 17 bases remaining between them. Germline V gene lookup returns CDR1 DFQATT and CDR2 SNEGSKA (reference sequence). CDR3 length: 16 residues. The sample holds many counts of this clonotype. The antigen remains unidentified. Findings of the study overall: Bulk-population clonotypes that are abundant could appear as contaminants in FACS-sorted repertoires.

It was through 5'RACE template switching that TCR cDNA was made, with a universal primer site and UMIs added. TCRdb reprocessed the 5' RACE reads via MiXCR and lists one record per CDR3 protein. The sample yields some 250,000 distinct CDR3 sequences, roughly 3.7% seen once. This rearrangement joins TRBV20-1 to TRBJ1-5; weak D call: TRBD1 (5 bases). This TCR was recovered from a man younger than 30 who received the YFV17D yellow fever vaccine. Sequenced material: PBMCs, taken 15 days after the yellow fever booster vaccination. The CDR3 DNA reads TGCAGTGCTAGTACGTTCGGGGCGAGAGGCAATCAGCCCCAGCATTTT. The encoded protein is CSASTFGARGNQPQHF.